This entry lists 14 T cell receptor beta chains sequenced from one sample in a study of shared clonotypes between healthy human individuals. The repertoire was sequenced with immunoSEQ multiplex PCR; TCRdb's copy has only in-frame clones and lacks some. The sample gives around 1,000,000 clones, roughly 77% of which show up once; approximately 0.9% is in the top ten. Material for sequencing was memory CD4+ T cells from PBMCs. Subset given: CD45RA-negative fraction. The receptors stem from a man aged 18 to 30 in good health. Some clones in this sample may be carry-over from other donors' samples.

As DNA, the CDR3 is TGCGCCAGCAGCGACTCCGACAGGGGCAATCAGCCCCAGCATTTT. As protein: CASSDSDRGNQPQHF. The J gene is TRBJ1-5, the V gene TRBV4-1; 7 nucleotides align to TRBD1. The length of the CDR3 is 15 residues. V shed 5 bases and J 2 bases; nucleotides not matched to a gene: 6. The germline V gene encodes CDR1 MGHRA and CDR2 YSYEKL.

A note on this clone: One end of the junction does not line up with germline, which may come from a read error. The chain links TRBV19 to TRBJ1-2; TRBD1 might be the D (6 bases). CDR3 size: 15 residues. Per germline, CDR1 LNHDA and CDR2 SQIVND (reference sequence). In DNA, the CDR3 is TGTGCCAGTAGTATAGTAGGGACAACTAACTATGGCTACGCCTTC. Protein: CASSIVGTTNYGYAF.

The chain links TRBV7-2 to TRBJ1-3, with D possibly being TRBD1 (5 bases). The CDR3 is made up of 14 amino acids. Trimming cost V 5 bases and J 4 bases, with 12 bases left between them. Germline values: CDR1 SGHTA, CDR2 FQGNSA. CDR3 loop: CASSHDSSGNTIYF. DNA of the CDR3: TGTGCCAGCAGCCATGACAGTTCCGGAAACACCATATATTTT.

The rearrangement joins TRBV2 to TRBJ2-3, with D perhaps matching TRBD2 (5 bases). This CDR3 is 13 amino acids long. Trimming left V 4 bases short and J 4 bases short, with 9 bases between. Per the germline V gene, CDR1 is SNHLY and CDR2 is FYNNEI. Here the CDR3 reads CASSAYGADTQYF. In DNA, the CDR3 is TGTGCCAGCAGTGCGTACGGGGCAGATACGCAGTATTTT.

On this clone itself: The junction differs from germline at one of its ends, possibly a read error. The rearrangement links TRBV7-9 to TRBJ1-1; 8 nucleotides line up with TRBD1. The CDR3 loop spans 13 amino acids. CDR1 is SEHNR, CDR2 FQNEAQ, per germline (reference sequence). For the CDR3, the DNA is TGTGCCGGCAGCCTTTACAGGGGGGTTGAAGCTTTCTTT. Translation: CAGSLYRGVEAFF.

CDR3 sequence reads: CASSLAQGGRAYEQYF. The CDR3 nucleotides are TGTGCCAGCAGCTTAGCGCAAGGGGGCCGGGCCTACGAGCAGTACTTC. This chain connects TRBV7-9 to TRBJ2-7; 7 bases fit TRBD1. The germline gives CDR1 SEHNR, CDR2 FQNEAQ (reference sequence). Germline trimming cut 0 bases from V and 2 bases from J; bases unmatched to any gene: 7. This CDR3 has 16 amino acids. Variable domain in full (rest from reference TRBV7-9 and TRBJ2-7): DTGVSQNPRHKITKRGQNVTFRCDPISEHNRLYWYRQTLGQGPEFLTYFQNEAQLEKSRLLSDRFSAERPKGSFSTLEIQRTEQGDSAMYLCASSLAQGGRAYEQYFGPGTRLTVT.

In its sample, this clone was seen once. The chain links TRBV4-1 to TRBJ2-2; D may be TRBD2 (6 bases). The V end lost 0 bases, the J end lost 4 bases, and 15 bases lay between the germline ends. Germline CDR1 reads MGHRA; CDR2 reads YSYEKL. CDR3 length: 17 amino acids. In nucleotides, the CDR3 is TGCGCCAGCAGCCAAGATGTTACGGGAGCCGGCACCGGGGAGCTGTTTTTT. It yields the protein CASSQDVTGAGTGELFF.

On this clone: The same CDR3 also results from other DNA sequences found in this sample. In DNA form, the CDR3 reads TGTGCCAGCAGCTTAAGAAGCAATCAGCCCCAGCATTTT. This translates into CASSLRSNQPQHF. The chain employs TRBV7-2 and TRBJ1-5; D remains unclear. CDR1 and CDR2 (germline): SGHTA, FQGNSA. V was pared by 2 bases and J by 1 base, with 3 bases between. This CDR3 is 13 amino acids long.

The CDR3: CASSLGTGQGNIQYF. CDR3 nucleotide sequence: TGTGCCAGCAGCTTAGGTACGGGACAGGGAAACATTCAGTACTTC. This sequence joins TRBV7-2 and TRBJ2-4; 9 bases line up with TRBD1. The trim removed 1 base at V and 6 bases at J, leaving 4 bases unmatched. Germline V gives CDR1 SGHTA, CDR2 FQGNSA. The CDR3 is 15 residues long.

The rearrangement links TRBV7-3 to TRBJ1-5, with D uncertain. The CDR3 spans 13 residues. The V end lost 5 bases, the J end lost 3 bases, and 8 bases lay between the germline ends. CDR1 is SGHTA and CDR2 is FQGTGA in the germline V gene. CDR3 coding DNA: TGTGCCAGCAGCAGGAATACCAATCAGCCCCAGCATTTT. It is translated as CASSRNTNQPQHF.

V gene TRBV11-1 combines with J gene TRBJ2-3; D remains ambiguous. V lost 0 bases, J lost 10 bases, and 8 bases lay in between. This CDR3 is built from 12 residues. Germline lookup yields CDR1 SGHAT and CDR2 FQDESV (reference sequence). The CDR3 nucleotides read TGTGCCAGCAGCTTAGCCCAGTGGGCGCAGTATTTT. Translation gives CASSLAQWAQYF. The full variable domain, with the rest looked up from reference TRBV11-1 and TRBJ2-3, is EAEVAQSPRYKITEKSQAVAFWCDPISGHATLYWYRQILGQGPELLVQFQDESVVDDSQLPKDRFSAERLKGVDSTLKIQPAELGDSAMYLCASSLAQWAQYFGPGTRLTVL.

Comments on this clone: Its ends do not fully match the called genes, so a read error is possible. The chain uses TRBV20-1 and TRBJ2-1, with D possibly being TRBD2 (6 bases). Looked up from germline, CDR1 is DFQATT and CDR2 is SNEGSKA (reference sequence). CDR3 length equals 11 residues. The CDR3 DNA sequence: TGCAGTGCTCACCGCCGGGACTTCCATGTCTTC. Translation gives CSAHRRDFHVF.

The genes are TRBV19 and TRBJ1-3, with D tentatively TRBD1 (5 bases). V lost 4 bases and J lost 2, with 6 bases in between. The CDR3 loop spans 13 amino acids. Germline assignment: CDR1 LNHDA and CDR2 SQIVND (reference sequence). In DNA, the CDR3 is TGTGCCAGTAGTAGGGGACCTGGAAACACCATATATTTT. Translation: CASSRGPGNTIYF.

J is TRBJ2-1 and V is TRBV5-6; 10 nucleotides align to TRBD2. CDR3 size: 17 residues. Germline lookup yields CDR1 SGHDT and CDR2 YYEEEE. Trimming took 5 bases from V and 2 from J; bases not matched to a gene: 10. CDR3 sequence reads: CASRTGLAENTYNEQFF. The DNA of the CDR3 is TGTGCCAGCAGGACCGGACTAGCGGAAAACACCTACAATGAGCAGTTCTTC.